This TCR beta chain was captured by sequencing in a study of blood T cell repertoires in COVID-19. Study details: T cells, B-cell-depleted T cells, or PBMCs supplied cDNA or gDNA.

Original processing methods: By means of reference gene primer amplification, nucleated cell counts were estimated. Some clones are missing from TCRdb's copy, which holds only in-frame ones; the method was immunoSEQ multiplex PCR. D and trimming were read from the DNA, whereas the V and J calls and clone size are those reported in that table. The sample includes about 520,000 clones, 70% to 90% of them seen just once. The CDR3 extends over 13 amino acids. V shed 7 bases, J shed 4 bases, and the junction held 3 bases outside the gene matches. Germline CDR1 reads MNHNY; CDR2 reads SVGAGI (reference sequence). This clone appeared a few times.

The sample was peripheral blood. The sequence was obtained from a human donor in a cohort sampled during active COVID-19. This chain connects TRBV6-6 to TRBJ2-1; 8 positions match TRBD1. CDR3 nucleotide sequence: TGTGCCAGCAAGGACAGGGATTACAATGAGCAGTTCTTC. It specifies CASKDRDYNEQFF.